The T cell receptor beta chain under discussion was sequenced for a study of shared clonotypes between healthy human individuals. Some clones are missing from TCRdb's copy, which holds only in-frame ones; the method was immunoSEQ multiplex PCR. The sample has roughly 2,300,000 clones, 85% to 95% seen once. The germline V and J ends were trimmed by 2 bases and 2 bases, with 16 bases remaining between them. Per the germline V gene, CDR1 is MGHRA and CDR2 is YSYEKL. The CDR3 runs to 16 residues. The receptor's source is a man between 18 and 29 years old in good health. Some clones in this sample may be carry-over from other donors' samples. Source material: naive CD4+ T cells from PBMCs. This sample's subset: CD45RA+ positively selected. The chain recombines TRBV4-1 with TRBJ2-7; D is possibly TRBD2 (6 bases). The CDR3 bases are TGCGCCAGCAGCCAAAACCGTGGACTATCGACCTACGAGCAGTACTTC. Its translation is CASSQNRGLSTYEQYF.